Shown below are 27 T cell receptor beta chains from a single sample sequenced in a study of T cells in localized non-small cell lung cancer. Assay: immunoSEQ multiplex PCR; the TCRdb copy retains only in-frame clones and omits some. The sample consists of just under 30,000 clones, 70% to 90% of them appearing once. Here the sequenced sample was peripheral blood, taken before any cancer treatment. Source of these receptors: a woman aged 40 to 75 with stage I lung adenocarcinoma.

DNA of the CDR3: TGTGCCAGCAGCCTCCGGTGGGGGACTAGCGGGAGAAATGAGCAGTTCTTC. This gives the protein CASSLRWGTSGRNEQFF. The V and J genes are TRBV7-2 and TRBJ2-1, with TRBD2 matching over 14 bases. The CDR3 totals 17 residues. Losses at the gene ends were 5 bases for V and 7 bases for J; bases not matched to a gene: 10. The germline CDR1 and CDR2 sequences are SGHTA and FQGNSA.

The V and J genes are TRBV28 and TRBJ2-1, with 8 bases aligning to TRBD1. The germline V gene encodes CDR1 MDHEN and CDR2 SYDVKM. The CDR3 extends over 13 amino acids. The V segment lost 6 bases and the J segment 7 bases; nucleotides outside the gene matches: 5. The CDR3 loop is CASRGQGRNEQFF. The CDR3 nucleotides are TGTGCCAGCAGAGGACAGGGACGGAATGAGCAGTTCTTC. Complete variable domain (other parts from reference TRBV28 and TRBJ2-1): DVKVTQSSRYLVKRTGEKVFLECVQDMDHENMFWYRQDPGLGLRLIYFSYDVKMKEKGDIPEGYSVSREKKERFSLILESASTNQTSMYLCASRGQGRNEQFFGPGTRLTVL.

The J gene is TRBJ1-1, the V gene TRBV7-3; possibly TRBD1 for D (5 bases). V was shortened by 2 bases and J by 4 bases, with 11 bases between the two germline ends. The germline V gene has CDR1 SGHTA and CDR2 FQGTGA. This CDR3 has 14 amino acids. The CDR3 bases are TGTGCCAGCAGCTTAGGCGTGGGGGGCACTGAAGCTTTCTTT. This gives the protein CASSLGVGGTEAFF.

Points on this clone: Other DNA sequences in this specimen translate into the identical CDR3. The chain recombines TRBV11-2 with TRBJ1-1; perhaps TRBD1 as D (5 bases). The CDR3 extends over 14 amino acids. Germline V lookup: CDR1 SGHAT, CDR2 FQNNGV. Deletions cut 0 bases from V and 2 bases from J, with 7 bases between. CDR3 nucleotide sequence: TGTGCCAGCAGCTTAGATGGGGGTAACACTGAAGCTTTCTTT. This encodes CASSLDGGNTEAFF. Based on the CDR3 plus reference TRBV11-2 and TRBJ1-1, the full variable domain is EAGVAQSPRYKIIEKRQSVAFWCNPISGHATLYWYQQILGQGPKLLIQFQNNGVVDDSQLPKDRFSAERLKGVDSTLKIQPAKLEDSAVYLCASSLDGGNTEAFFGQGTRLTVV.

This clone came up a few times. This chain joins TRBV7-2 and TRBJ2-7, with TRBD1 identical over 8 bases. With V trimmed by 3 bases and J by 3 bases, 13 bases remained unmatched. Germline V gives CDR1 SGHTA, CDR2 FQGNSA. This CDR3 is 17 amino acids long. CDR3 sequence reads: CASSFIGTGSSIYEQYF. The CDR3 DNA reads as TGTGCCAGCAGCTTCATCGGGACAGGTTCCAGCATCTACGAGCAGTACTTC.

CDR3 in DNA: TGTGCCAGCTCACCCGGGACTAACGTCTACGAGCAGTACTTC. This encodes CASSPGTNVYEQYF. J is TRBJ2-7 and V is TRBV18; TRBD2 matches 7 bases. CDR1 and CDR2 from the germline V gene are KGHSH and LQKENI. Germline trimming cut 3 bases from V and 3 bases from J; bases unmatched to any gene: 5. This CDR3 region has 14 residues.

The chain joins TRBV7-8 to TRBJ2-1; D uncertain. The length of the CDR3 is 17 residues. In germline, CDR1 is SGHVS, CDR2 FQNEAQ. V lost 5 bases, J lost 3 bases, and 20 bases lay in between. This CDR3 reads CASSLVPDPEGYNEQFF. In nucleotides, the CDR3 is TGTGCCAGCAGCCTAGTCCCGGACCCGGAAGGCTACAATGAGCAGTTCTTC.

The chain combines TRBV5-1 with TRBJ2-2; no definite D call. This CDR3 is 15 amino acids long. Per germline, CDR1 SGHRS and CDR2 YFSETQ. The V end was cut by 2 bases, the J end by 1 base, with 9 bases between. The CDR3 loop reads CASSLRSGNTGELFF. The CDR3 DNA reads as TGCGCCAGCAGCTTAAGGTCAGGGAACACCGGGGAGCTGTTTTTT.

This sequence joins TRBV6-1 and TRBJ2-1; no clear D gene. The CDR3 loop spans 13 amino acids. The ends were cut back, 2 bases at V and 4 bases at J, with 6 bases in the middle. From germline, CDR1 is MNHNS and CDR2 SASEGT. CDR3 coding DNA: TGTGCCAGCAGTGAATTGGTATACAATGAGCAGTTCTTC. It codes for CASSELVYNEQFF.

V and J are TRBV6-5 and TRBJ2-2; TRBD2 agrees at 8 bases. The CDR3 is 16 residues long. V lost 4 bases, J lost 5 bases, and 9 bases stayed unmatched. CDR1 and CDR2 from the germline V gene are MNHEY and SVGAGI. For the CDR3, the DNA is TGTGCCAGCAGTTCCGTAGCGGGGAGCCCAACCGGGGAGCTGTTTTTT. Translation gives CASSSVAGSPTGELFF.

The chain recombines TRBV29-1 with TRBJ2-7; possible D gene TRBD2, 5 bases. In germline, CDR1 is SQVTM, CDR2 ANQGSEA. This CDR3 has 11 residues. The V end was cut by 3 bases, the J end by 2 bases, with 5 bases between. The CDR3 sequence: CSVDSAYEQYF. DNA for the CDR3: TGCAGCGTTGATAGCGCCTACGAGCAGTACTTC.

The CDR3 DNA reads as TGTGCCAGCAGGCTCCAGGGGTACGAGCAGTACTTC. Its translation is CASRLQGYEQYF. V gene TRBV28 combines with J gene TRBJ2-7; D perhaps matches TRBD1 (6 bases). The CDR3 has 12 amino acids. Germline V gene sequence: CDR1 MDHEN, CDR2 SYDVKM. The ends were cut back, 6 bases at V and 4 bases at J, with 10 bases in the middle.

The chain has TRBV19 and TRBJ2-4, with TRBD1 matching over 8 bases. CDR3 size: 15 residues. J was trimmed by 6 bases and V by 1 base; bases with no gene match: 5. Germline CDR1 reads LNHDA; CDR2 reads SQIVND (reference sequence). CDR3 protein: CASSIVSGGRNIQYF. DNA for the CDR3: TGTGCCAGTAGTATAGTGTCAGGGGGCAGAAACATTCAGTACTTC.

J is TRBJ2-1 and V is TRBV5-4; D is perhaps TRBD2 (6 bases). Germline-derived CDR1 and CDR2 are SGHNT and YYREEE (reference sequence). V lost 5 bases and J lost 8, with 17 bases in between. The CDR3 totals 14 residues. The CDR3 DNA is TGTGCCAGCAGTCGGCCGGAGGGGAATGATGAGCAGTTCTTC. Protein product: CASSRPEGNDEQFF.

V usage is TRBV4-3 and J usage is TRBJ1-2, with D possibly being TRBD1 (6 bases). Per the germline V gene, CDR1 is LGHNA and CDR2 is YSLEER. V lost 1 base and J 4 bases, leaving 19 bases between the germline ends. The CDR3 runs 17 residues. CDR3 bases: TGCGCCAGCAGCCAAGGAATGTTGGACAGCACAATCTATGGCTACACCTTC. The encoded protein is CASSQGMLDSTIYGYTF.

This chain connects TRBV9 to TRBJ2-1, with 10 bases identical to TRBD1. This CDR3 region has 18 residues. CDR1 and CDR2 (germline): SGDLS, YYNGEE. V shed 7 bases, J shed 1 base, and the junction held 14 bases outside the gene matches. CDR3 nucleotides: TGTGCCAGCCAAGCCGGGACAGGGGACTACCAATCCTACAATGAGCAGTTCTTC. Translated: CASQAGTGDYQSYNEQFF.

The gene calls are TRBV28 and TRBJ2-4, with a weak D call TRBD1 (6 bases). Trimming removed 5 bases at V and 0 bases at J, with 17 bases between. Germline-derived CDR1 and CDR2 are MDHEN and SYDVKM. CDR3 length equals 17 residues. The CDR3 loop reads CASSDQGSQIAKNIQYF. The CDR3 bases are TGTGCCAGCAGTGATCAGGGGTCGCAGATAGCCAAAAACATTCAGTACTTC. The full variable domain, rest sourced from reference TRBV28 and TRBJ2-4, is DVKVTQSSRYLVKRTGEKVFLECVQDMDHENMFWYRQDPGLGLRLIYFSYDVKMKEKGDIPEGYSVSREKKERFSLILESASTNQTSMYLCASSDQGSQIAKNIQYFGAGTRLSVL.

The chain carries TRBV2 and TRBJ2-1; TRBD2 matches at 13 bases. Germline assignment: CDR1 SNHLY and CDR2 FYNNEI. V lost 3 bases to trimming and J lost 5 bases; unmatched junction nucleotides: 4. This CDR3 is 16 amino acids long. Here the CDR3 reads CASSERTSGGHNEQFF. The DNA for the CDR3 is TGTGCCAGCAGTGAGCGGACTAGCGGGGGACACAATGAGCAGTTCTTC.

The chain is built from TRBV14 and TRBJ2-2, with D perhaps TRBD2 (6 bases). The ends were cut back, 5 bases at V and 5 bases at J, with 9 bases in the middle. From germline, CDR1 is SGHDN and CDR2 FVKESK. CDR3 length equals 13 residues. The CDR3 sequence is CASSFGLTGELFF. The CDR3 DNA reads as TGTGCCAGCAGCTTTGGACTAACCGGGGAGCTGTTTTTT.

This chain joins TRBV5-1 and TRBJ1-5; D unclear. CDR3 length equals 14 residues. Germline V gene lookup returns CDR1 SGHRS and CDR2 YFSETQ. Deletions cut 2 bases from V and 6 bases from J, with 12 bases between. The CDR3 reads CASSFAAGVQPQHF. The CDR3 nucleotides are TGCGCCAGCAGCTTTGCGGCTGGGGTTCAGCCCCAGCATTTT. Filled out from reference TRBV5-1 and TRBJ1-5, the complete variable domain reads KAGVTQTPRYLIKTRGQQVTLSCSPISGHRSVSWYQQTPGQGLQFLFEYFSETQRNKGNFPGRFSGRQFSNSRSEMNVSTLELGDSALYLCASSFAAGVQPQHFGDGTRLSIL.

The V call is TRBV30, the J call TRBJ1-3, with D possibly TRBD2 on 5 matching bases. Judging by the DNA end, TRBJ2-2 fits better; the J call may be wrong. Germline loops: CDR1 GTSNPN, CDR2 SVGIG (reference sequence). The CDR3 has 14 amino acids. CDR3 DNA sequence: TGTGCCTGGACTGGCGGGTCTTTAACCGGGGAGCTGTTTTTT. Encoded protein: CAWTGGSLTGELFF.

The chain joins TRBV5-6 to TRBJ1-2, with D hard to call. Germline V gives CDR1 SGHDT, CDR2 YYEEEE. The CDR3 length is 14 residues. Trimming removed 0 bases at V and 2 bases at J, with 8 bases between. CDR3 DNA sequence: TGTGCCAGCAGCTTGGACAGCTTCAACTATGGCTACACCTTC. This codes for CASSLDSFNYGYTF.

The chain uses TRBV6-6 and TRBJ1-4; 7 nucleotides match TRBD1. J gave up 3 bases and V 4 bases, and 5 bases lay outside the gene matches. The CDR3 is 15 amino acids. CDR1 MNHNY and CDR2 SVGAGI come from the germline V gene (reference sequence). The CDR3 region is CASSFDRVSNEKLFF. Here the CDR3 DNA reads TGTGCCAGCAGTTTCGACAGGGTCTCTAATGAAAAACTGTTTTTT.

The chain combines TRBV28 with TRBJ1-4; tentative D call: TRBD1 (6 bases). CDR3 length: 13 amino acids. Trimming shortened V by 8 bases and J by 4 bases, and 11 bases separated the two germline ends. The germline V gene has CDR1 MDHEN and CDR2 SYDVKM. For the CDR3, the DNA is TGTGCCAGCTCGACAGGATTTAATGAAAAACTGTTTTTT. Protein product: CASSTGFNEKLFF.

The chain links TRBV11-2 to TRBJ2-7; D possibly corresponds to TRBD1 (6 bases). CDR1 and CDR2 (germline): SGHAT, FQNNGV. Trimming cost V 5 bases and J 3 bases, with 14 bases left between them. This CDR3 has 14 amino acids. CDR3 in DNA: TGTGCCAGCAGCCATACGGGACACTTCTACGAGCAGTACTTC. Its protein product is CASSHTGHFYEQYF.

This clone has only one observation. The chain combines TRBV29-1 with TRBJ2-3; D is perhaps TRBD2 (6 bases). From germline, CDR1 is SQVTM and CDR2 ANQGSEA. V was pared by 6 bases and J by 1 base, with 14 bases between. The CDR3 has 14 amino acids. CDR3 residues: CSVRGGVGTDTQYF. The CDR3 region has the DNA TGCAGCGTGCGAGGAGGGGTGGGCACAGATACGCAGTATTTT.

This chain joins TRBV28 and TRBJ2-7, with 9 bases lining up with TRBD2. This CDR3 region has 13 residues. The V segment lost 5 bases and the J segment 4 bases; nucleotides outside the gene matches: 3. Germline V CDR1 and CDR2: MDHEN, SYDVKM. In DNA, the CDR3 is TGTGCCAGCAGTGGGAGCGGGAGGTACGAGCAGTACTTC. It specifies CASSGSGRYEQYF.